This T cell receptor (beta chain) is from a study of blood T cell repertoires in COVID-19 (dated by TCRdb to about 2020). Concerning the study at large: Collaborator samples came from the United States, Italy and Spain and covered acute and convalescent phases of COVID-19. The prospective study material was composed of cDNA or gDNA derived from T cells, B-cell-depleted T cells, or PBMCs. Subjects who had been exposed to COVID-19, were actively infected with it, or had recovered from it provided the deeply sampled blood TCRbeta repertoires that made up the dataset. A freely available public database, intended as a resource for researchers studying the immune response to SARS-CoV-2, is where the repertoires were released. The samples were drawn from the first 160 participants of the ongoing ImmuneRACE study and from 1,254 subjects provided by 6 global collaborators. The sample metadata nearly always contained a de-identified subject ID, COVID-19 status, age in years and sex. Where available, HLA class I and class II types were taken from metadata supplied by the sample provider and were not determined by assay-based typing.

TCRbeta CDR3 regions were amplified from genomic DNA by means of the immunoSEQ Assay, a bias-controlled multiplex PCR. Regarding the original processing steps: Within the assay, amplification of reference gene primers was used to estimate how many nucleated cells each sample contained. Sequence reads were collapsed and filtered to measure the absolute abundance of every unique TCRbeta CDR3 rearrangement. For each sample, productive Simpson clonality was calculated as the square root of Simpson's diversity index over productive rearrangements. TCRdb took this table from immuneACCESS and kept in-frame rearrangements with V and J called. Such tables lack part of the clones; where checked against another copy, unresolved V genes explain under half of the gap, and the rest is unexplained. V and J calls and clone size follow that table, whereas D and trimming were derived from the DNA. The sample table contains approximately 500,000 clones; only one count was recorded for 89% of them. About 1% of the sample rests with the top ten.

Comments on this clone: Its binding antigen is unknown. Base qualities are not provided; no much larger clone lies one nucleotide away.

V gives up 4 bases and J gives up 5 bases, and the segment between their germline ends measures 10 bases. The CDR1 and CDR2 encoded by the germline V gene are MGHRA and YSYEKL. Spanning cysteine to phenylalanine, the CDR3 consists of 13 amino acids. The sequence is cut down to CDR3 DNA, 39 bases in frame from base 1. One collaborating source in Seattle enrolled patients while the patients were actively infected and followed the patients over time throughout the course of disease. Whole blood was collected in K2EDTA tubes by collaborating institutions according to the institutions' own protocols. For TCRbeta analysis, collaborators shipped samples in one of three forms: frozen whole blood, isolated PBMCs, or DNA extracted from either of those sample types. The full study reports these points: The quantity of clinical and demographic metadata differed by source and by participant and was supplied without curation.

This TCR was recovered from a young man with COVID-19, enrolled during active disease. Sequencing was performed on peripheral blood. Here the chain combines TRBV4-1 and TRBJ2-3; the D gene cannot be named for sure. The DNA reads TGCGCCAGCAGCCCACCGAGGAGAGATACGCAGTATTTT. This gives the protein CASSPPRRDTQYF.